This T cell receptor beta chain emerged from a study of blood T cells in healthy people across ages (dated by TCRdb to 2014 to 2015). About the investigation overall: Template switching captured roughly one uniquely barcoded TCR beta cDNA molecule per two T cells in model experiments. Using the same blood draw, the study looked at two additional independent replicas of 1 million unique cDNA reads for two donors, one aged 18 to 29 and the other aged 80 or older. The donors were split into four age groups: young (average about 16 years), middle-aged (over 35), aged (about 62) and long-lived (approximately 89). To avoid experimental bias, donors of different ages were distributed randomly across sequencing lanes. Age-related changes in TCR beta repertoire diversity were measured in the study by deep sequencing normalized with unique cDNA molecular identifiers. Study-wide findings and limitations: As age increased, observed TCR beta diversity per million T cells dropped in a roughly linear way, and a significant reduction was already evident by age 40. Because donor CMV infection status was unknown, age-related changes in expanded clonotypes were potentially confounded. There was a strong correlation between observed TCR beta diversity and the percentage of naive T cells measured by flow cytometry. Estimates of total diversity from one million sequenced T cells were regarded as lower bounds and underestimates. Conclusive comparison of naive and antigen-experienced compartments was prevented by the profiling of bulk unsorted PBMCs. The long-lived group showed more naive CD4+ T cells, fewer expanded clones and increased TCR diversity than the aged group, suggesting age selection.

Receptor amplification or capture employed 5' RACE. The sample was run on an Illumina HiSeq 2500. The second PCR ran for roughly 7 to 11 cycles and used a J-beta primer mix along with a sample-barcoded 5' primer. A template-switch 5' adaptor carrying 12 random nucleotides introduced a unique molecular identifier onto each TCR beta cDNA molecule. Each sample yielded at least 3 million CDR3-containing paired-end reads. All of the RNA was converted into first-strand cDNA using the Mint cDNA synthesis kit, with a TRBC-specific oligonucleotide serving as the primer. After uracil-DNA glycosylase treatment, a first 18-cycle PCR used universal primers M1SS and BC2_uni_R on all cDNA. Regarding the original processing steps: Each sample was normalized by randomly selecting 1 million high-quality reads, each carrying a distinct molecular identifier. Instead of being binned into consensus sequences, reads that shared molecular identifiers were thrown out. MiTCR, set to a Q25 quality threshold and the strictest error-elimination algorithm, was used for CDR3 identification, clonotype clustering and error correction. Lower-bound total TCR beta diversity was estimated with a nonparametric unseen species model using Euler transformation. TCRdb took the public reads, trimmed them with fastp at Q25, ran MiXCR for clone calling and kept in-frame beta chains. For every CDR3 protein sequence, its rows merge into one entry that carries the most common genes and DNA. TCRdb, not the authors, supplied the V and J calls. The sample profile shows roughly 800,000 distinct CDR3 sequences; about 53% of them were found once. In total, the top ten clones hold around 40% of the sample.

Systemically healthy Caucasian individuals from Russia, approximately 39 in total and aged roughly 6 to 95 years, were included as donors. Around 10 milliliters of peripheral blood were drawn from each donor into EDTA-treated Vacutainer tubes. Ficoll-Paque density-gradient centrifugation was used to isolate PBMCs, with at least 6.5 million per sample. Total RNA was extracted from PBMCs with Trizol reagent, with at least 5 micrograms obtained per sample. For every donor, an aliquot of PBMCs went through flow cytometry to measure the percentages of naive CD45RAhigh/CD27high T cells. A note on this clonotype: What antigen it recognizes has not been identified. No base quality information exists; no much larger clone differs at one position.

Inclusive of the bounding cysteine and phenylalanine, the CDR3 is 14 residues long. The entry retains the CDR3 DNA only, 42 bases that are in frame from base 1. Sequences KGHSH (CDR1) and LQKENI (CDR2) are obtained from the germline V gene. Germline trimming amounts to 3 bases on V and 5 bases on J, with 6 as the count of junction bases outside the gene matches. This sequence was found in a man older than 75 in good health. The material sequenced was blood. The chain is made from TRBV18 and TRBJ1-1, and TRBD1 matches 7 of the central bases. The DNA sequence is TGTGCCAGCTCACCTCAACAGGGGTGGACTGAAGCTTTCTTT. Translated, this is CASSPQQGWTEAFF.